These 22 T cell receptor beta chains were all obtained from the same sample, sequenced in a study of T cell responses to AZD1222 COVID-19 vaccine. Profiled with immunoSEQ multiplex PCR; TCRdb holds only in-frame clones, not every one. The sample lists 150,000 or so clones; roughly 90% were seen once. Sequencing was performed on peripheral blood, taken on day 0 of AZD1222 vaccination. The source of these receptors is an adult in good health.

This clone was counted a single time. The V and J genes are TRBV18 and TRBJ1-2; 8 nucleotides align to TRBD1. Trimming at V came to 2 bases and at J to 4 bases, leaving 6 bases not matched to a gene. Germline V lookup: CDR1 KGHSH, CDR2 LQKENI. CDR3 size: 15 residues. The CDR3 nucleotides are TGTGCCAGCTCACCATCTGGGACAGGATCCTATGGCTACACCTTC. Its translation is CASSPSGTGSYGYTF.

The chain has TRBV24-1 and TRBJ1-1; possible D gene TRBD1, 5 bases. The CDR3 length is 15 residues. Germline V CDR1 and CDR2: KGHDR, SFDVKD. V was trimmed by 5 bases and J by 5 bases, leaving 17 bases between them. The CDR3 DNA sequence: TGTGCCACCAGTGGAGGGACGGGTGCTCAAACTGAAGCTTTCTTT. It specifies CATSGGTGAQTEAFF.

This chain connects TRBV9 to TRBJ2-5, with D perhaps TRBD2 (6 bases). Germline CDR1 and CDR2: SGDLS and YYNGEE. The CDR3 loop spans 15 amino acids. Trimming left V 3 bases short and J 0 bases short, with 12 bases between. CDR3 coding DNA: TGTGCCAGCAGCGCGGGAGTCGGGTACCAAGAGACCCAGTACTTC. Translated, it gives CASSAGVGYQETQYF.

This clone was observed a handful of times. The chain couples TRBV7-9 to TRBJ2-5, with D tentatively TRBD1 (6 bases). The CDR3 is made up of 15 amino acids. V lost 5 bases and J lost 2, with 15 bases in between. CDR1 is SEHNR and CDR2 is FQNEAQ in the germline V gene (reference sequence). The CDR3 loop reads CASSPVGQTQETQYF. CDR3 DNA sequence: TGTGCCAGCAGCCCAGTAGGACAGACTCAAGAGACCCAGTACTTC.

V usage is TRBV30 and J usage is TRBJ1-1, with D perhaps TRBD1 (5 bases). Germline V CDR1 and CDR2: GTSNPN, SVGIG (reference sequence). V was cut by 2 bases and J by 6 bases, with 13 bases left in between. This CDR3 has 13 amino acids. DNA of the CDR3: TGTGCCTGGAGTTTCCGGCAGGGAGCTGAAGCTTTCTTT. Translating gives CAWSFRQGAEAFF.

V gene TRBV7-9 combines with J gene TRBJ1-2; 10 bases fit TRBD1. CDR3 size: 13 residues. J was trimmed by 6 bases and V by 7 bases; bases with no gene match: 5. Germline CDR1 reads SEHNR; CDR2 reads FQNEAQ (reference sequence). The chain's CDR3 is CASTRQGADGYTF. CDR3 bases: TGTGCCAGCACCCGACAGGGGGCGGATGGCTACACCTTC.

Only one count was recorded for this clone. V is TRBV12-5 and J is TRBJ2-7; 9 positions match TRBD1. The J segment lost 7 bases and the V segment lost 5 bases, leaving 21 bases of the junction unmatched. CDR1 is LGHNT and CDR2 is FRNRAP in the germline V gene. This CDR3 has 18 residues. The CDR3 sequence is CASGPDRRDRVITGEQYF. CDR3 nucleotides: TGTGCTAGTGGTCCCGATAGGCGGGACAGGGTTATAACGGGGGAGCAGTACTTC.

The CDR3 nucleotides read TGTGCCAGCAGCGTCGACAGGGGACCCCGAACAGCAGATACGCAGTATTTT. This encodes CASSVDRGPRTADTQYF. The chain is built from TRBV9 and TRBJ2-3, with 8 positions matching TRBD1. Germline CDR1 SGDLS, CDR2 YYNGEE. The ends lost 2 bases at V and 4 bases at J; junction bases unmatched: 12. This CDR3 has 17 residues. Full variable domain (remainder filled in from reference TRBV9 and TRBJ2-3): DSGVTQTPKHLITATGQRVTLRCSPRSGDLSVYWYQQSLDQGLQFLIQYYNGEERAKGNILERFSAQQFPDLHSELNLSSLELGDSALYFCASSVDRGPRTADTQYFGPGTRLTVL.

The rearrangement uses TRBV2 and TRBJ2-7, with D possibly matching TRBD1 (6 bases). CDR3 length: 14 amino acids. V was trimmed by 5 bases and J by 0 bases, leaving 11 bases between them. Germline loops: CDR1 SNHLY, CDR2 FYNNEI. The CDR3 nucleotides are TGTGCCAGCAGTCCTGACAGGATCTCCTACGAGCAGTACTTC. This encodes CASSPDRISYEQYF. The variable domain in full, completed from reference TRBV2 and TRBJ2-7, reads EPEVTQTPSHQVTQMGQEVILRCVPISNHLYFYWYRQILGQKVEFLVSFYNNEISEKSEIFDDQFSVERPDGSNFTLKIRSTKLEDSAMYFCASSPDRISYEQYFGPGTRLTVT.

The genes are TRBV5-5 and TRBJ1-1; D is ambiguous. V lost 0 bases and J lost 3, with 6 bases in between. Per germline, CDR1 SGHKS and CDR2 YYEKEE (reference sequence). This CDR3 has 13 amino acids. The CDR3 reads CASSLGQDTEAFF. For the CDR3, the DNA is TGTGCCAGCAGCTTGGGTCAGGACACTGAAGCTTTCTTT.

This chain joins TRBV2 and TRBJ1-5; 7 bases agree with TRBD1. The length of the CDR3 is 14 residues. Germline V CDR1 and CDR2: SNHLY, FYNNEI. Trimming removed 6 bases from V and 0 bases from J; junction bases left unmatched: 2. CDR3 sequence reads: CASRGDSSNQPQHF. The CDR3 DNA is TGTGCCAGCAGAGGGGACAGTAGCAATCAGCCCCAGCATTTT.

The gene calls are TRBV7-2 and TRBJ1-5, with D unclear. Between the trimmed V and J ends, which lost 5 bases and 0 bases, there was a span of 11 bases. CDR1 SGHTA and CDR2 FQGNSA come from the germline V gene. The CDR3 spans 15 residues. The CDR3 nucleotides read TGTGCCAGCAGCCCAAACACCTATAGCAATCAGCCCCAGCATTTT. Translation: CASSPNTYSNQPQHF.

The chain joins TRBV4-1 to TRBJ2-1; 8 bases agree with TRBD2. Germline V lookup: CDR1 MGHRA, CDR2 YSYEKL. This CDR3 is built from 16 residues. The junction had 10 bases not matched to a gene; V was cut back by 3 bases and J by 6 bases. The CDR3 DNA reads TGCGCCAGCAGCCAGGGCCGGGGGGGTAGGTCCAATGAGCAGTTCTTC. As protein: CASSQGRGGRSNEQFF.

The V and J genes are TRBV7-9 and TRBJ2-1; no firm D call. V lost 2 bases and J 1 base, leaving 6 bases between the germline ends. CDR1 is SEHNR and CDR2 is FQNEAQ in the germline V gene (reference sequence). The length of the CDR3 is 14 residues. CDR3 bases: TGTGCCAGCAGCTTATCAGGTTCCTACAATGAGCAGTTCTTC. Translating it yields CASSLSGSYNEQFF.

CDR3 DNA sequence: TGCACCAGCAGCCAGAACGGGTTCTCCTACGAGCAGTACTTC. Its protein product is CTSSQNGFSYEQYF. The gene calls are TRBV1 and TRBJ2-7; no check of the table's D call, TRBD2, against the DNA was made. TRBV1 is described as a pseudogene. The CDR3 covers 14 residues.

The chain employs TRBV4-3 and TRBJ1-6, with D unresolved. CDR3 length: 15 residues. Germline V lookup: CDR1 LGHNA, CDR2 YSLEER. V lost 0 bases and J lost 8, with 11 bases in between. The CDR3 protein is CASSQEIAGYSPLHF. CDR3 bases: TGCGCCAGCAGCCAAGAAATAGCCGGTTATTCACCCCTCCACTTT.

The rearrangement links TRBV3-1 (or the pseudogene TRBV3-2) to TRBJ2-7, with D possibly being TRBD2 (6 bases). Trimming left V 10 bases short and J 3 bases short, with 16 bases between. The CDR3 covers 13 residues. CDR1 and CDR2 (germline): LGHDT, YNNKEL (reference sequence). CDR3 DNA sequence: TGTGCCACCGCGGCAGCGGGCTACTACGAGCAGTACTTC. As protein: CATAAAGYYEQYF.

This clone was detected only a few times. The rearrangement joins TRBV18 to TRBJ2-7, with 7 bases fitting TRBD2. CDR3 length equals 12 residues. V was pared by 5 bases and J by 7 bases, with 5 bases of the junction left unmatched. From germline, CDR1 is KGHSH and CDR2 LQKENI. CDR3 loop: CASSAQREEQYF. CDR3 nucleotides: TGTGCCAGCTCAGCTCAGCGGGAAGAGCAGTACTTC.

CDR3 DNA: TGCGCCAGCAGCCAAGGTCGGGGACGGGCCTACGAGCAGTACTTC. Translating gives CASSQGRGRAYEQYF. This rearrangement joins TRBV4-3 to TRBJ2-7; D may correspond to TRBD1 or TRBD2 (5 bases each). V lost 1 base and J 2 bases, leaving 12 bases between the germline ends. CDR3 length equals 15 residues. CDR1 is LGHNA, CDR2 YSLEER, per germline.

The V call is TRBV5-1, the J call TRBJ2-6, with a weak D call TRBD1 (6 bases). The CDR3 runs to 15 residues. V was shortened by 5 bases and J by 2 bases, with 11 bases between the two germline ends. Germline V lookup: CDR1 SGHRS, CDR2 YFSETQ. CDR3 amino acids: CASRGRDTGANVLTF. CDR3 in DNA: TGCGCCAGCAGAGGCAGGGACACTGGGGCCAACGTCCTGACTTTC.

This chain joins TRBV30 and TRBJ2-7, with 8 bases lining up with TRBD1. The CDR3 consists of 16 residues. Trimming cost V 0 bases and J 6 bases; bases outside gene matches: 13. Germline lookup yields CDR1 GTSNPN and CDR2 SVGIG (reference sequence). The CDR3 is CAWSVPNRGAGLEQYF. Here the CDR3 DNA reads TGTGCCTGGAGTGTACCCAACAGGGGGGCCGGACTCGAGCAGTACTTC.

The V gene is TRBV27, the J gene TRBJ1-5; D call uncertain. The germline CDR1 and CDR2 sequences are MNHEY and SMNVEV (reference sequence). The CDR3 sequence is 12 residues long. V was clipped by 5 bases and J by 7 bases, with 9 bases between them. CDR3 sequence: CASSRNGQPQHF. The DNA of the CDR3 is TGTGCCAGCAGTCGTAACGGACAGCCCCAGCATTTT.